The 15 T cell receptor beta chains below were found in one sample sequenced in a study of T cell repertoires in cytomegalovirus infection. Each CDR3 protein gets one entry after TCRdb re-called the reads with MiXCR. The sample comprises about 490,000 distinct CDR3 sequences, roughly 29% of which are singletons, and roughly 13% rests with the top ten. Sample: PBMCs. These receptors were taken from a human donor in good health (CMV status not recorded). Some clones in this sample may be carry-over from other donors' samples.

This chain connects TRBV19 to TRBJ1-1; D unclear. Germline CDR1 is LNHDA and CDR2 is SQIVND (reference sequence). The CDR3 is 12 residues long. The V and J ends lost 10 bases and 1 base respectively, with 10 bases between them. The CDR3 reads CATRKGNTEAFF. CDR3 DNA sequence: TGTGCCACGCGTAAGGGGAACACTGAAGCTTTCTTT.

There are a few counts of this clonotype. The chain is built from TRBV4-3 and TRBJ1-4, with D possibly TRBD1 on 5 matching bases. Germline V gene sequence: CDR1 LGHNA, CDR2 YSLEER. CDR3 size: 15 residues. V was pared by 4 bases and J by 0 bases, with 9 bases between. The CDR3, as DNA: TGCGCCAGCAGCCCTGACAGCGCAACTAATGAAAAACTGTTTTTT. Translating it yields CASSPDSATNEKLFF.

The chain links TRBV12-3 or TRBV12-4 to TRBJ2-5; 8 bases are a match to TRBD1. There are 15 residues in the CDR3. With V trimmed by 6 bases and J by 1 base, 7 bases remained unmatched. The CDR3 here is CASRRQGRLQETQYF. CDR3 DNA sequence: TGTGCCAGCAGAAGACAGGGGCGCCTCCAAGAGACCCAGTACTTC.

This clonotype was counted only a few times. The chain recombines TRBV12-5 with TRBJ1-2; D call uncertain. V lost 2 bases and J 8 bases, leaving 9 bases between the germline ends. Per germline, CDR1 LGHNT and CDR2 FRNRAP. CDR3 size: 12 residues. The CDR3 loop reads CASGLLLAGYTF. CDR3 in DNA: TGTGCTAGTGGTTTGCTCCTGGCGGGCTACACCTTC.

Only a few counts were recorded for this clonotype. The chain combines TRBV5-1 with TRBJ2-1; D possibly corresponds to TRBD2 (6 bases). CDR3 size: 14 residues. CDR1 and CDR2 from the germline V gene are SGHRS and YFSETQ. Trimming took 4 bases from V and 2 from J, leaving 10 bases between them. The CDR3 is CASSISGPYNEQFF. For the CDR3, the DNA is TGCGCCAGCAGCATTAGCGGACCCTACAATGAGCAGTTCTTC.

This sequence joins TRBV20-1 and TRBJ2-3; D perhaps matches TRBD2 (6 bases). V was shortened by 0 bases and J by 4 bases, with 11 bases between the two germline ends. The CDR3 runs 14 residues. Germline CDR1 DFQATT, CDR2 SNEGSKA (reference sequence). The CDR3 DNA follows: TGCAGTGCTAGAGATGAGCGGGCGTCAGATACGCAGTATTTT. It codes for CSARDERASDTQYF.

The chain has TRBV7-6 and TRBJ2-7, with 8 bases aligning to TRBD2. The CDR3 length is 15 residues. Germline lookup yields CDR1 SGHVS and CDR2 FNYEAQ. Trimming cost V 5 bases and J 4 bases; bases outside gene matches: 10. CDR3 DNA sequence: TGTGCCAGCAGCGGAATAGCGGGAACGGGGTACGAGCAGTACTTC. As protein: CASSGIAGTGYEQYF.

This clonotype turned up a few times. The chain recombines TRBV29-1 with TRBJ2-7; D gene ambiguous. Germline CDR1 is SQVTM and CDR2 is ANQGSEA. This CDR3 region has 13 residues. The germline V and J ends were trimmed by 7 bases and 4 bases, with 17 bases remaining between them. The CDR3 region is CSASSPPVYEQYF. In nucleotides, the CDR3 is TGCAGCGCTTCCTCCCCCCCCGTATACGAGCAGTACTTC.

V gene TRBV30 combines with J gene TRBJ1-2; no reliable D call. Per the germline V gene, CDR1 is GTSNPN and CDR2 is SVGIG (reference sequence). V was cut by 3 bases and J by 1 base, with 18 bases left in between. The CDR3 loop spans 16 amino acids. This CDR3 reads CAWSLASGLLNYGYTF. The DNA of the CDR3 is TGTGCCTGGAGCCTGGCCTCGGGCCTCCTTAACTATGGCTACACCTTC.

V gene TRBV12-3 or TRBV12-4 combines with J gene TRBJ1-4, with unresolved D. V lost 5 bases to trimming and J lost 0 bases, with 10 bases between them. The length of the CDR3 is 15 residues. The CDR3 region has the DNA TGTGCCAGCAGTGAGACGCCTACAACTAATGAAAAACTGTTTTTT. Encoded protein: CASSETPTTNEKLFF.

The chain couples TRBV27 to TRBJ2-3; possible D gene TRBD2, 5 bases. The CDR3 runs to 14 residues. The V and J ends lost 6 bases and 0 bases respectively, with 10 bases between them. The V gene's germline CDR1 is MNHEY and CDR2 SMNVEV (reference sequence). The CDR3 sequence: CASSHPGSTDTQYF. In DNA, the CDR3 is TGTGCCAGCAGCCACCCGGGGAGCACAGATACGCAGTATTTT.

This clonotype was seen a few times. This sequence joins TRBV25-1 and TRBJ2-5; TRBD1 aligns across 8 bases. The V and J ends lost 3 bases and 5 bases, in that order; junction bases with no gene match: 17. The CDR3 loop spans 18 amino acids. Germline CDR1 is MGHDK and CDR2 is SYGVNS. CDR3 DNA: TGTGCCAGCAGTGACAAGATCTGGACAGGGATCGGAAAGGAGACCCAGTACTTC. As protein: CASSDKIWTGIGKETQYF.

The rearrangement joins TRBV7-8 to TRBJ2-7; TRBD2 matches at 13 bases. The trim removed 5 bases at V and 0 bases at J, leaving 13 bases unmatched. The CDR3 totals 19 residues. Germline V gives CDR1 SGHVS, CDR2 FQNEAQ. The CDR3 loop reads CASSIRGTSGIASSYEQYV. CDR3 sequence (DNA): TGTGCCAGCAGCATAAGAGGGACTAGCGGGATAGCGAGCTCCTACGAGCAGTACGTC.

The chain couples TRBV5-5 to TRBJ2-7, with 8 bases aligning to TRBD2. The J segment lost 5 bases and the V segment lost 5 bases, leaving 12 bases of the junction unmatched. CDR1 is SGHKS and CDR2 is YYEKEE in the germline V gene (reference sequence). The length of the CDR3 is 15 residues. The CDR3 sequence: CASRPGSREVNEQYF. Here the CDR3 DNA reads TGTGCCAGCAGACCTGGGTCGCGGGAGGTCAACGAGCAGTACTTC.

For this clonotype: This may arise from a read error, as a much more abundant clone is one base away. The CDR3 nucleotides read TGTGCCAGCAAAGACAGGAATAGTGATACGCGGTATTTT. As protein: CASKDRNSDTRYF. V is TRBV11-3 and J is TRBJ2-3; possibly TRBD1 for D (6 bases). This CDR3 spans 13 amino acids. Germline CDR1 and CDR2: SGHNT and YENEEA.